The rows below give T cell receptor beta chains drawn from one sample of a study of blood T cell repertoires in COVID-19. This table comes from immunoSEQ multiplex PCR, and its TCRdb copy is limited to in-frame clones, with some not included. This repertoire shows under 250,000 clones, roughly 80% found once; its top ten account for about 4.8%. Sequencing was done on a sample of peripheral blood. The source of these receptors is a woman aged 70 to 79 with COVID-19, enrolled during active disease. Each CDR3 is given with its conserved first and last residue. Fields, in order: clone size, V gene, D gene, J gene, CDR3 DNA, CDR3 protein. The D gene is left open where the match is weak. Not all rows give a size; the values are once, few, many and, for expanded clones, a class.

>-|TRBV14|TRBD2|TRBJ2-1
TGTGCCAGCAGCCGAGCCGGCGGACTAGCGTTCTACAATGAGCAGTTCTTC
CASSRAGGLAFYNEQFF
>-|TRBV19|TRBD1|TRBJ1-2
TGTGCCAGTAGTCCCTTGACAGGGTTGCTCTATGGCTACACCTTC
CASSPLTGLLYGYTF
>-|TRBV27|TRBD1|TRBJ2-7
TGTGCCAGCAGTTTATCGCCGGGACAGGGATACGAGCAGTACTTC
CASSLSPGQGYEQYF
>-|TRBV5-5|TRBD1|TRBJ2-5
TGTGCCAGCAGCTTGGGGACAGGACTAGAGACCCAGTACTTC
CASSLGTGLETQYF
>-|TRBV29-1|-|TRBJ1-2
TGCAGCGTTGAACCCCAGGGCTACACCTTC
CSVEPQGYTF
>-|TRBV24-1|TRBD2|TRBJ2-3
TGTGCCACCAGTGAAGCGCTAGCGGGAGTATCACATACGCAGTATTTT
CATSEALAGVSHTQYF
>-|TRBV4-3|TRBD1|TRBJ1-2
TGCGCCAGCAGCCTCTATGGGACAGGGGGCTATGGCTACACCTTC
CASSLYGTGGYGYTF
>-|TRBV6-5|TRBD1|TRBJ2-5
TGTGCCAGCAGTTACAGGGGACAGGGGCTAGAGACCCAGTACTTC
CASSYRGQGLETQYF
>few|TRBV6-1|TRBD1|TRBJ1-5
TGTGCCAGCAGTGAGACAGGGGGTGGCCAGCCCCAGCATTTT
CASSETGGGQPQHF
>-|TRBV28|TRBD2|TRBJ2-1
TGTGCCAGCAGTTTGGGGGTAGCGGGGAAAGGGCGGTATGAGCAGTTCTTC
CASSLGVAGKGRYEQFF
>-|TRBV7-2|-|TRBJ1-2
TGTGCCAGCAGCTTAGATCGGGGTCGCTTTGGGGGCTACACCTTC
CASSLDRGRFGGYTF
>-|TRBV30|-|TRBJ1-6
TGTGCCTGGAGCCCTACGGATTCACCCCTCCACTTT
CAWSPTDSPLHF
>few|TRBV5-5|-|TRBJ1-4
TGTGCCAGCAGTTACACCACAGGGTCCCCGACACATAATGAAAAACTGTTTTTT
CASSYTTGSPTHNEKLFF
>-|TRBV15|TRBD2|TRBJ2-1
TGTGCCACCAGCAGAGCCGGTGGGACTAGCGGGCTCAATGAGCAGTTCTTC
CATSRAGGTSGLNEQFF
>-|TRBV2|TRBD1|TRBJ1-5
TGTGCCAGCAGTATGGACAGGGGCAATCAGCCCCAGCATTTT
CASSMDRGNQPQHF
>-|TRBV7-2|-|TRBJ1-1
TGTGCCAGCAGCTTAGGTCGGTTAAGGAACACTGAAGCTTTCTTT
CASSLGRLRNTEAFF
>-|TRBV7-2|-|TRBJ2-1
TGTGCCAGCAGCGCCAACAGGGACTCCTACAATGAGCAGTTCTTC
CASSANRDSYNEQFF